This TCR beta chain was captured in a study of blood T cell repertoires in COVID-19. Some clones are missing from TCRdb's copy, which holds only in-frame ones; the method was immunoSEQ multiplex PCR. The table includes a few hundred thousand clones, about nine tenths detected once. Trimming took 3 bases from V and 2 from J, leaving 7 bases between them. This CDR3 is 14 amino acids long. CDR1 and CDR2 (germline): MGHDK, SYGVNS. Sequenced: peripheral blood. V is TRBV25-1 and J is TRBJ2-2; no definite D call. This clonotype was sampled from a woman aged 25 to 45 with COVID-19, enrolled during active disease. DNA for the CDR3: TGTGCCAGCAGTGAGGCAGGAAACACCGGGGAGCTGTTTTTT. Translation: CASSEAGNTGELFF.